This T cell receptor (beta chain) emerged from a study of neurological immune-mediated disorders (dated by TCRdb to about 2019). About the investigation overall: Among the approximately 34 multiple sclerosis patients, relapsing-remitting MS accounted for around 30 and secondary progressive MS accounted for 3. Peripheral blood TCR-beta repertoires from patients with HTLV-I-associated myelopathy (HAM/TSP), patients with multiple sclerosis, and healthy controls were compared in the study using UMI-based sequencing. Longitudinal samples, technical triplicates and paired sorted CD4+ and CD8+ T-cell subsets, alongside PBMC samples, were included among the 106 TCR-beta libraries. The cohort was made up of about 66 subjects, consisting of around 14 HAM/TSP patients, around 35 multiple sclerosis patients and some 20 healthy controls.

cDNA synthesis used template-switch 5'RACE with a primer carrying a 10-nucleotide random unique molecular identifier tagging each TCR transcript. Every sequencing run yielded over 170 million TCR-beta sequences covering 15-18 subjects. The RNeasy kit was used to extract total RNA. The KAPA Real-time Library Amplification kit was used to amplify TCR-beta VDJ regions with primers for the TCR constant region and the 5'RACE anchor. Sample indexes and Illumina adaptors were added in a first PCR, and a second PCR then increased library yield. The roughly 650 bp TCR product was size-selected on a 2% E-gel SizeSelection system after Ampure bead purification. Before pooling, library quality was checked on a Bioanalyzer, concentration was measured with Qubit, and libraries were quantified with the Kapa Library Quantification kit. Libraries were sequenced paired-end 2 x 150 bp on an Illumina HiSeq 2500. To increase sequence diversity, about 25-31% phiX was spiked into each library pool. The authors' analysis ran thus. Quality-filtered reads were processed with the UMI-based MiGEC pipeline, and over 90% of raw TCR sequences were removed by the MiGEC pipeline during error correction. IMGT germline references were used for alignment of VDJ genes, and clonotypes were defined by a unique CDR3 amino acid sequence together with V-J genes. Clonal expansion, Shannon diversity and CDR3 relatedness (CalcPairwiseDistances, ClusterSamples) were evaluated with VDJtools, and phylogenetic trees were built with CLCbio workbench. Expanded clones were defined as having at least 8 unique UMIs, based on coefficient-of-variation modelling across technical triplicates. The public reads were quality trimmed at Q25 with fastp and then assembled into clones with MiXCR by TCRdb, keeping productive beta chains. Records with the same CDR3 protein are collapsed into one entry carrying the most frequent genes and DNA. The V and J calls were determined by TCRdb, not by the authors. The sample records 100,000 or so distinct CDR3 sequences, about 3.8% of which are singletons. The top ten constitute approximately 5.9% of the sample.

This clonotype was picked up a small number of times. What this receptor recognizes is not known. One base away lies a much larger clone, so this may be a sequencing read error. For unsorted PBMC libraries, 2 million PBMCs were used after storage in RNAlater at -80 degrees C until RNA extraction. Multiple sclerosis patients were enrolled in a US clinical protocol under which disease progression was evaluated by magnetic resonance imaging. PBMCs were separated from peripheral blood using Ficoll-Hypaque density gradient centrifugation and then cryopreserved in liquid nitrogen. The CDR1 and CDR2 encoded by the germline V gene are SGHRS and YFSETQ. Counted from cysteine to phenylalanine, this CDR3 has 14 amino acids. The DNA shown is the 42-base CDR3, in frame from base 1. V sheds 3 bases and J sheds 2 bases, leaving 9 bases between their ends. The research as a whole found: In phylogenetic analysis, the repertoires of 18 of 34 MS patients grouped into a cluster of related CDR3 sequences, which suggests a possible signature at the repertoire level. The MS cluster was not associated with any clinical or MRI features, and the authors stated that larger cohorts are needed. Across subjects, expanded clones never shared an identical CDR3 amino acid sequence, which suggests that the TCR-beta repertoires in every group were private. TCR clonal expansion was greatest in HAM/TSP patients and smallest in MS patients, who ranked below even healthy controls.

This TCR was sampled from a woman aged 18-29 years with multiple sclerosis. Sequences were obtained from PBMCs. The rearranged chain carries TRBV5-1 and TRBJ2-1, and the D gene may be TRBD2, 6 bases matching. The sequenced DNA is TGCGCCAGCAGCTATAGCGGAACCTACAATGAGCAGTTCTTC. Translated, it gives CASSYSGTYNEQFF.